This TCR beta chain was observed in a study of blood T cell repertoires in COVID-19. At the level of the study: PBMCs, B-cell-depleted T cells, or T cells were the source of the cDNA or gDNA that made up the material.

Original handling: Amplification of reference gene primers provided the estimated nucleated cell counts. The repertoire was sequenced with immunoSEQ multiplex PCR; TCRdb's copy has only in-frame clones and lacks some. V, J and clone size are taken as reported in that table, and D and trimming were inferred from the DNA itself. This sample has more than 25,000 clones; 75% to 90% occur once, and the top ten carry around 48%. This CDR3 region has 13 residues. The V end was cut by 7 bases, the J end by 11 bases, with 19 bases between. Per germline, CDR1 SNHLY and CDR2 FYNNEI. The TCR comes from a human donor with acute or convalescent COVID-19. The donor label of this sample is uncertain. This chain joins TRBV2 and TRBJ2-3; no firm D call. Sequencing input: peripheral blood. The DNA for the CDR3 is TGTGCCAGCACCTTACCCCCCGGTTCGGGGCAGTATTTT. The encoded protein is CASTLPPGSGQYF.